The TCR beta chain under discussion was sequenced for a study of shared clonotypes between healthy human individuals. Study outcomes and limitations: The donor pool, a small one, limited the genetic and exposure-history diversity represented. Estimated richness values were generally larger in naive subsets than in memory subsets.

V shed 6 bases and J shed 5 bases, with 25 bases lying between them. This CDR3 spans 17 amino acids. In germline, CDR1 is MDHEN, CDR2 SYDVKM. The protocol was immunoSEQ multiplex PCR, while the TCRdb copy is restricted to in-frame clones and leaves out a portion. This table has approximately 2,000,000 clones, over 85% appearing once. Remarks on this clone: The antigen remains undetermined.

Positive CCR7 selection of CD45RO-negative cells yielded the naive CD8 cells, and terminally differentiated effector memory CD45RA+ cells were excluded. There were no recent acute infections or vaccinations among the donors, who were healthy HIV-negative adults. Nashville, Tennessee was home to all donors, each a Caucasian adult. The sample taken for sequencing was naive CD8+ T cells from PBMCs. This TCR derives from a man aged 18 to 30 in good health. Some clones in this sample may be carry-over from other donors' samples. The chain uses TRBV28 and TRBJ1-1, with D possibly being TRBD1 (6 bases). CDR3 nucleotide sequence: TGTGCCAGCAGCCCGATTGACAGGTGGGAAGGTGAGACTGAAGCTTTCTTT. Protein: CASSPIDRWEGETEAFF. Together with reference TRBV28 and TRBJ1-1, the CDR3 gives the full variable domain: DVKVTQSSRYLVKRTGEKVFLECVQDMDHENMFWYRQDPGLGLRLIYFSYDVKMKEKGDIPEGYSVSREKKERFSLILESASTNQTSMYLCASSPIDRWEGETEAFFGQGTRLTVV.